The clone carrying this T cell receptor beta chain was seen a few times. What it binds is unknown. The authors reverse transcribed all of the isolated RNA, so sequencing captured expressed TCRB transcripts. Clones were read by immunoSEQ multiplex PCR, and TCRdb kept only the in-frame ones, dropping some. The sample includes 150,000 or so clones, 9.7% of them seen just once. The ends were cut back, 6 bases at V and 10 bases at J, with 21 bases in the middle. This CDR3 spans 14 amino acids. Germline CDR1 and CDR2: ENHRY and SYGVKD. These data originate in a study of beta chain features in type 1 diabetes. As for the study in general: Analysis included 107,917,701 sorted cells drawn from all samples. Regarding the study as a whole: When VDJ junctions were examined, type 1 diabetes patients showed fewer insertions and more deletions.

The rearrangement links TRBV10-3 to TRBJ1-1, with D perhaps matching TRBD1 (5 bases). The sequence came from a woman between 40 and 50 years old in good health. Sequenced input: central memory CD4+ T cells from blood. The CDR3 coding sequence is TGTGCCATCAGCGTCGCCCAGGGTACGTTCGGAGCTTTCTTT. Its translation is CAISVAQGTFGAFF.